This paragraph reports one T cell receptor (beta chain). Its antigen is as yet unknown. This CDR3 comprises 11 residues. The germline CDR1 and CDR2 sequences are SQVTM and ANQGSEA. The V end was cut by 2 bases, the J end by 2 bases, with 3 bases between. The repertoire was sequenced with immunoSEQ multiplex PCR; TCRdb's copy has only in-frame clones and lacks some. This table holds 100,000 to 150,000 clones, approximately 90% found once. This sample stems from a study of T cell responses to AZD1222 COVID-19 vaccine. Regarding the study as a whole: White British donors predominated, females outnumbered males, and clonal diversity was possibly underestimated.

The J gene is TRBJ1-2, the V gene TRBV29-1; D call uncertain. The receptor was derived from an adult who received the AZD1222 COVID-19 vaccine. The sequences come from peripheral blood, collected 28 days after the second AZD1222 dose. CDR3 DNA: TGCAGCGTTGAACACAACTATGGCTACACCTTC. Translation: CSVEHNYGYTF.